The TCR beta chain described here comes from a study of blood T cells in healthy people across ages. J gave up 0 bases and V 0 bases, and 6 bases lay outside the gene matches. The CDR3 contains 16 residues. In germline, CDR1 is DFQATT, CDR2 SNEGSKA (reference sequence). With a J-beta primer mix and a sample-barcoded 5' primer, a second PCR ran roughly 7 to 11 cycles. The study obtained at least 2.5 million CDR3-containing paired-end reads from every sample. From the 5' RACE reads, TCRdb called clonotypes with MiXCR, one entry per CDR3 protein. The sample includes more than 600,000 distinct CDR3 sequences, around 25% of them seen just once. These sequences were also reported in another study, on T cells of mothers and their children. From that report: Whatever RNA was extracted went entirely into cDNA synthesis, at about 1.6 ug per 15 ul. Sequencing returned over 8.5 million TCR beta CDR3 reads per mother and about 2.9 million per child. Mother-child pairs who were related displayed a slightly higher overlap than unrelated pairs, a difference that was non-significant.

This chain uses TRBV20-1 with TRBJ2-3; 7 bases are shared with TRBD1. The receptor was derived from a boy between 10 and 17 years old in good health. Sequenced input: blood. Here the CDR3 reads CSARDASGQSTDTQYF. The CDR3 region has the DNA TGCAGTGCTAGAGATGCGTCGGGACAGAGCACAGATACGCAGTATTTT.